This T cell receptor (beta chain) was identified during a study of cytomegalovirus exposure and HLA in healthy donors. The length of the CDR3 is 16 residues. Germline V gene sequence: CDR1 LNHNV, CDR2 YYDKDF (reference sequence). Trimming took 0 bases from V and 1 from J; bases not matched to a gene: 0. Turning to this clone: The antigen is not known.

Whole-study findings and limits: Specificity of a few CMV-associated chains for CMV antigens was verified in vitro.

Use of 60 Vbeta and 13 Jbeta primers characterized the PCR. Here immunoSEQ multiplex PCR was the method, and the copy in TCRdb shows in-frame clones only, minus some. The table lists more than 85,000 clones, around 68% of them singletons. The chain links TRBV15 to TRBJ2-3, with 11 bases matching TRBD2. Sequencing was performed on PBMCs. This receptor was identified in a human donor in good health. CDR3 loop: CATSREGLAGTDTQYF. As DNA, the CDR3 is TGTGCCACCAGCAGAGAGGGACTAGCGGGCACAGATACGCAGTATTTT.